Listed below are T cell receptor beta chains from one sample, sequenced in a study of blood T cell repertoires in COVID-19. Profiling relied on immunoSEQ multiplex PCR, and the TCRdb table lists in-frame clones only, not all of them. This table has about 260,000 clones, approximately 89% appearing once. Sequencing used PBMCs or T cells enriched from blood (not recorded which). The receptors stem from a woman aged 40 to 50 with acute COVID-19. Each CDR3 is given with its conserved first and last residue. Fields, in order: V gene, clone size, J gene, D gene, CDR3 protein, CDR3 DNA. A D gene is named only where the DNA matches it firmly. Part of the rows lack a size; the others show once, few, many or a class for expanded clones.

>TRBV2|NA|TRBJ2-1|NA
CASSLFKGPYNEQFF
TGTGCCAGCAGTCTATTCAAGGGGCCCTACAATGAGCAGTTCTTC
>TRBV21-1|NA|TRBJ1-6|NA
CASPGGYNSPLHF
TGTGCCAGCCCCGGGGGCTATAATTCACCCCTCCACTTT
>TRBV3-1/TRBV3-2|NA|TRBJ1-5|NA
CASSQDIQLDNQPQHF
TGTGCCAGCAGCCAAGATATACAGCTGGACAATCAGCCCCAGCATTTT
>TRBV19|NA|TRBJ2-3|TRBD1
CATTPGGGFTDTQYF
TGTGCCACCACGCCAGGGGGCGGTTTCACAGATACGCAGTATTTT
>TRBV6-5|NA|TRBJ1-2|NA
CASTNGGNGYTF
TGTGCCAGCACCAACGGGGGTAATGGCTACACCTTC
>TRBV2|NA|TRBJ1-1|NA
CASTGPGSTEAFF
TGTGCCAGCACCGGACCAGGGTCCACTGAAGCTTTCTTT
>TRBV19|once|TRBJ1-1|NA
CASLSRLNTEAFF
TGTGCCAGTTTAAGCCGATTGAACACTGAAGCTTTCTTT
>TRBV28|NA|TRBJ2-1|TRBD2
CASSYTSGVYNEQFF
TGTGCCAGCAGTTACACTAGCGGAGTCTACAATGAGCAGTTCTTC
>TRBV7-9|few|TRBJ2-3|TRBD1
CASSQDRGGTDTQYF
TGTGCCAGCAGCCAGGACAGGGGAGGGACAGATACGCAGTATTTT
>TRBV27|NA|TRBJ1-6|NA
CASSLKSSYNSPLHF
TGTGCCAGCAGTTTAAAGAGCTCCTATAATTCACCCCTCCACTTT
>TRBV6-1|NA|TRBJ1-1|NA
CASSDPREGEGEAFF
TGTGCCAGCAGTGACCCCCGTGAGGGGGAGGGTGAAGCTTTCTTT
>TRBV19|NA|TRBJ2-5|TRBD1
CASSTQGARETQYF
TGTGCCAGTAGTACTCAGGGGGCTCGGGAGACCCAGTACTTC
>TRBV5-1|NA|TRBJ1-2|NA
CASSPRVNYGYTF
TGCGCCAGCAGCCCCCGAGTTAACTATGGCTACACCTTC
>TRBV9|NA|TRBJ1-1|TRBD1
CASSVAGTGVLNTEAFF
TGTGCCAGCAGCGTTGCCGGGACAGGGGTCTTGAACACTGAAGCTTTCTTT
>TRBV5-1|once|TRBJ2-1|NA
CASSFLGEVAYNEQFF
TGCGCCAGCAGCTTTCTCGGGGAGGTGGCCTACAATGAGCAGTTCTTC
>TRBV20-1|NA|TRBJ2-5|NA
CSANDRYQETQYF
TGCAGTGCTAATGACAGGTACCAAGAGACCCAGTACTTC
>TRBV15|NA|TRBJ1-1|NA
CATSRDSGTEAFF
TGTGCCACCAGCAGAGATTCGGGCACTGAAGCTTTCTTT
>TRBV27|NA|TRBJ1-2|NA
CASSPSPGYYGYTF
TGTGCCAGCAGTCCATCACCGGGTTATTATGGCTACACCTTC
>TRBV24-1|NA|TRBJ1-2|TRBD1
CATSDSTGVYFDGYTF
TGTGCCACCAGTGATTCAACAGGGGTATACTTCGATGGCTACACCTTC
>TRBV6-5|NA|TRBJ1-2|TRBD1
CASSYGDRGGDGYTF
TGTGCCAGCAGTTATGGGGACAGGGGAGGGGATGGCTACACCTTC